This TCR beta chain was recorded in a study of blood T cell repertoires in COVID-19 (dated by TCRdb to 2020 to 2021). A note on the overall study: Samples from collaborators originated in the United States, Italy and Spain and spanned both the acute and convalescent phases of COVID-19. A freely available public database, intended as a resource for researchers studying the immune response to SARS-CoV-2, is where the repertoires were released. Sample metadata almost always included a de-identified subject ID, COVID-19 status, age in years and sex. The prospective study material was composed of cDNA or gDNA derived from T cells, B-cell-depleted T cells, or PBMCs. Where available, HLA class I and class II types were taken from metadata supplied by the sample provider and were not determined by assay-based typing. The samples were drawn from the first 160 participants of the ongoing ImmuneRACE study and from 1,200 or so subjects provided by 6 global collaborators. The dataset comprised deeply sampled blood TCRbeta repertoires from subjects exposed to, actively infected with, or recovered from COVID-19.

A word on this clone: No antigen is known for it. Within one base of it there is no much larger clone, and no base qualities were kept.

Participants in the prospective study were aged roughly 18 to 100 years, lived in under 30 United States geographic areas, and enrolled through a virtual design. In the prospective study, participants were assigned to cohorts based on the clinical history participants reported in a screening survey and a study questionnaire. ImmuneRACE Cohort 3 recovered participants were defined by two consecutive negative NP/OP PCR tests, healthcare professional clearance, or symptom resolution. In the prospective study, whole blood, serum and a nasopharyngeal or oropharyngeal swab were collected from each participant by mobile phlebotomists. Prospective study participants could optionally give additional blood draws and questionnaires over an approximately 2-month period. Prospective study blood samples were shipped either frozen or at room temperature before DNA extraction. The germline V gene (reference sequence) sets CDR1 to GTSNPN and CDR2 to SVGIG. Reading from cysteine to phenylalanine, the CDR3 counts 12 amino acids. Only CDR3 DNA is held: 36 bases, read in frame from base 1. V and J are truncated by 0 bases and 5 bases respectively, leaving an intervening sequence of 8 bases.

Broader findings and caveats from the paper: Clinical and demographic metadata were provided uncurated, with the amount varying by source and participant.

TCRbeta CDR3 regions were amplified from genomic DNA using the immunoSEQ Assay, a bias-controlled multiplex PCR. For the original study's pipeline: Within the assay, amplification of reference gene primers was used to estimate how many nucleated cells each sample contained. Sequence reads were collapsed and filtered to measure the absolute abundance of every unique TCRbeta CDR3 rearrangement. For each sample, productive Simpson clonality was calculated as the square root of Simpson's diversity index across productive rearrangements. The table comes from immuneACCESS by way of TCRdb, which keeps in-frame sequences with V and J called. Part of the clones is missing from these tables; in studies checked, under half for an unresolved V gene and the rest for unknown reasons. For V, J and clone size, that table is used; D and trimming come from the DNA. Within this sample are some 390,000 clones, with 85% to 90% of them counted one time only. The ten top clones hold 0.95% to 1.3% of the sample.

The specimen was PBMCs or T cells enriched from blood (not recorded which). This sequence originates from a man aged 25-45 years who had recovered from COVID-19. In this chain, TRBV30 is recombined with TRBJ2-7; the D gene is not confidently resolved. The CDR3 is CAWSVLSNEQYF. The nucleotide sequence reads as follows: TGTGCCTGGAGTGTACTATCTAACGAGCAGTACTTC.